The 25 T cell receptor beta chains presented below share a single source sample, sequenced in a study of Ad26.COV2.S vaccination and SARS-CoV-2 variants. Described treatment: 15 to 20 received Ad26.COV2.S at low or high dose, single or two shots; about five received placebo; per-sample allocation not given. Each sample was drawn 63 days after the first injection (of vaccine or placebo). The assay was immunoSEQ multiplex PCR, and TCRdb's table has in-frame clones only and misses some. The sample has more than 350,000 clones; around nine tenths are singletons. The specimen comprised peripheral blood, sampled in a trial of Ad26.COV2.S vaccine versus placebo. The receptors were sampled from a person between 18 and 65 years old who received the Ad26.COV2.S COVID-19 vaccine or a placebo.

The chain joins TRBV30 to TRBJ1-6, with D unclear. There are 11 residues in the CDR3. The germline V gene encodes CDR1 GTSNPN and CDR2 SVGIG (reference sequence). The V gene lost 2 bases and the J gene lost 9 bases, with 5 bases spanning the gap. This chain's CDR3 is CAWSISSPLHF. CDR3 in DNA: TGTGCCTGGAGTATAAGTTCACCCCTCCACTTT.

The chain joins TRBV6-5 to TRBJ1-2; perhaps TRBD1 as D (6 bases). Germline lookup yields CDR1 MNHEY and CDR2 SVGAGI. CDR3 length equals 15 residues. Trimming removed 7 bases from V and 0 bases from J, with 15 bases in between. CDR3 residues: CASILGQLSNYGYTF. The DNA for the CDR3 is TGTGCCAGCATTTTAGGACAGCTTTCTAACTATGGCTACACCTTC.

Regarding this clone: In the same sample, other DNA sequences code for this CDR3. V usage is TRBV4-3 and J usage is TRBJ2-1, with TRBD2 matching over 7 bases. V lost 0 bases to trimming and J lost 4 bases; unmatched junction nucleotides: 6. This CDR3 has 16 amino acids. Germline loops: CDR1 LGHNA, CDR2 YSLEER. CDR3 loop: CASSQEIAGAYNEQFF. The CDR3 DNA follows: TGCGCCAGCAGCCAAGAGATCGCGGGAGCATACAATGAGCAGTTCTTC.

The CDR3 here is CATFSSGDTEAFF. The CDR3 DNA follows: TGTGCCACCTTTTCATCCGGCGACACTGAAGCTTTCTTT. V usage is TRBV19 and J usage is TRBJ1-1; no clear D gene. CDR1 and CDR2 from the germline V gene are LNHDA and SQIVND (reference sequence). The length of the CDR3 is 13 residues. Trimming took 10 bases from V and 3 from J, leaving 15 bases between them.

This chain links TRBV6-5 with TRBJ1-3, with a weak D call TRBD1 (6 bases). With 4 bases removed from V and 4 bases from J, the gap between germline ends came to 14 bases. This CDR3 has 15 residues. Germline V lookup: CDR1 MNHEY, CDR2 SVGAGI. This chain's CDR3 is CASSFAGAQGNTIYF. The CDR3 region has the DNA TGTGCCAGCAGTTTCGCGGGGGCGCAAGGAAACACCATATATTTT.

The chain is built from TRBV7-2 and TRBJ2-2; D tentatively reads TRBD1 or TRBD2 (5 bases each). Trimming removed 5 bases at V and 6 bases at J, with 16 bases between. Germline CDR1 and CDR2: SGHTA and FQGNSA. This CDR3 comprises 15 residues. CDR3: CASSPGLGTAGELFF. Here the CDR3 DNA reads TGTGCCAGCAGCCCGGGTCTGGGGACGGCCGGGGAGCTGTTTTTT.

The chain joins TRBV6-1 to TRBJ2-7, with TRBD1 matching over 8 bases. There are 15 residues in the CDR3. Germline-derived CDR1 and CDR2 are MNHNS and SASEGT. Losses at the gene ends were 5 bases for V and 5 bases for J; bases not matched to a gene: 11. This CDR3 is CASSSNGQGNHEQYF. The CDR3 region has the DNA TGTGCCAGCAGTTCCAATGGACAGGGTAACCACGAGCAGTACTTC.

The chain combines TRBV6-6 with TRBJ1-2; D might be TRBD1 (5 bases). V lost 4 bases, J lost 6 bases, and 18 bases lay in between. There are 15 residues in the CDR3. Germline values: CDR1 MNHNY, CDR2 SVGAGI (reference sequence). The CDR3: CASSLSRGLKDGYTF. The CDR3 region has the DNA TGTGCCAGCAGTTTGTCTCGGGGGTTAAAGGATGGCTACACCTTC.

The chain links TRBV2 to TRBJ2-1; TRBD2 matches 14 bases. V was pared by 3 bases and J by 4 bases, with 5 bases of the junction left unmatched. The CDR3 runs 17 residues. Germline V gives CDR1 SNHLY, CDR2 FYNNEI. CDR3 sequence: CASSDLWTSGRYNEQFF. In nucleotides, the CDR3 is TGTGCCAGCAGTGATTTGTGGACTAGCGGGAGGTACAATGAGCAGTTCTTC.

The chain couples TRBV4-1 to TRBJ2-7; no clear D. V was trimmed by 3 bases and J by 3 bases, leaving 12 bases between them. Germline-derived CDR1 and CDR2 are MGHRA and YSYEKL. The CDR3 runs to 14 residues. The CDR3 DNA sequence: TGCGCCAGCAGCCAGAACATCCTTCGCTACGAGCAGTACTTC. This encodes CASSQNILRYEQYF.

This chain links TRBV6-5 with TRBJ1-1; D might be TRBD1 (6 bases). Trimming took 8 bases from V and 0 from J, leaving 13 bases between them. The germline V gene has CDR1 MNHEY and CDR2 SVGAGI. This CDR3 has 14 residues. As DNA, the CDR3 is TGTGCCAGCGGGCGGGGGGCCTTGAACACTGAAGCTTTCTTT. Residues: CASGRGALNTEAFF.

Comment on this clone: The sample holds other DNA sequences that translate to the same CDR3. V gene TRBV4-3 combines with J gene TRBJ1-2; 8 nucleotides match TRBD1. Germline-derived CDR1 and CDR2 are LGHNA and YSLEER. The CDR3 is 14 amino acids. With 3 bases clipped from V and 1 base from J, the junction kept 1 base outside the gene matches. The CDR3 DNA is TGCGCCAGCAGCCAGGGGACAGGTAACTATGGCTACACCTTC. Translation: CASSQGTGNYGYTF.

The rearrangement links TRBV30 to TRBJ1-1; D perhaps matches TRBD1 (6 bases). Germline lookup yields CDR1 GTSNPN and CDR2 SVGIG (reference sequence). Trimming cost V 4 bases and J 0 bases, with 9 bases left between them. The CDR3 is made up of 13 amino acids. The CDR3 here is CAWKGQLNTEAFF. CDR3 DNA: TGTGCCTGGAAAGGACAGCTGAACACTGAAGCTTTCTTT. Full variable domain (outside the CDR3, taken from reference TRBV30 and TRBJ1-1): SQTIHQWPATLVQPVGSPLSLECTVEGTSNPNLYWYRQAAGRGLQLLFYSVGIGQISSEVPQNLSASRPQDRQFILSSKKLLLSDSGFYLCAWKGQLNTEAFFGQGTRLTVV.

This rearrangement joins TRBV24-1 to TRBJ2-4, with 8 bases aligning to TRBD1. This CDR3 has 16 residues. The J segment lost 3 bases and the V segment lost 4 bases, leaving 7 bases of the junction unmatched. Germline CDR1 reads KGHDR; CDR2 reads SFDVKD. The CDR3 here is CATSESDREGKNIQYF. Written as DNA, the CDR3 is TGTGCCACCAGTGAATCGGACAGGGAAGGCAAAAACATTCAGTACTTC.

The CDR3 region is CASSVVGGNGYTF. Here the CDR3 DNA reads TGTGCCAGCAGCGTAGTAGGAGGGAACGGCTACACCTTC. This sequence joins TRBV9 and TRBJ1-2; D unresolved. This CDR3 is 13 amino acids long. V lost 0 bases and J 8 bases, leaving 11 bases between the germline ends. Germline CDR1 SGDLS, CDR2 YYNGEE.

This clone has more than one count but fewer than ten. The V and J genes are TRBV6-1 and TRBJ1-5; D remains ambiguous. Germline V gives CDR1 MNHNS, CDR2 SASEGT. The CDR3 spans 15 residues. Trimming cost V 0 bases and J 4 bases, with 10 bases left between them. CDR3 protein: CASSEAGQQNQPQHF. In DNA, the CDR3 is TGTGCCAGCAGTGAAGCAGGCCAGCAGAATCAGCCCCAGCATTTT.

The J gene is TRBJ2-4, the V gene TRBV30; D is unresolved. Germline loops: CDR1 GTSNPN, CDR2 SVGIG (reference sequence). CDR3 length: 13 residues. The V gene lost 0 bases and the J gene lost 6 bases, with 9 bases spanning the gap. Here the CDR3 reads CAWSVPNSNIQYF. The CDR3 DNA sequence: TGTGCCTGGAGTGTACCAAATTCAAACATTCAGTACTTC.

V gene TRBV7-3 combines with J gene TRBJ2-1; 13 bases match TRBD2. V lost 5 bases, J lost 8 bases, and 6 bases stayed unmatched. Germline V gene data show CDR1 as SGHTA and CDR2 as FQGTGA. The CDR3 loop spans 15 amino acids. CDR3 amino acids: CASSPGLAGVHEQFF. CDR3 coding DNA: TGTGCCAGCAGCCCAGGACTAGCGGGAGTCCATGAGCAGTTCTTC.

V is TRBV2 and J is TRBJ2-3, with D possibly matching TRBD2 (5 bases). Trimming took off 7 bases at V and 2 bases at J, with 16 bases between the two ends. The CDR3 has 15 amino acids. The germline V gene has CDR1 SNHLY and CDR2 FYNNEI. The CDR3 nucleotides read TGTGCCAGCACTCCAGCGGCGCTTCCCACAGATACGCAGTATTTT. Translated: CASTPAALPTDTQYF.

V usage is TRBV18 and J usage is TRBJ2-3, with D possibly matching TRBD2 (6 bases). The V gene lost 3 bases and the J gene lost 1 base, with 17 bases spanning the gap. This CDR3 spans 17 amino acids. CDR1 KGHSH and CDR2 LQKENI come from the germline V gene. The CDR3 sequence: CASSPLPGTQGTDTQYF. The CDR3 bases are TGTGCCAGCTCACCGCTTCCCGGGACTCAAGGCACAGATACGCAGTATTTT.

The chain is built from TRBV7-2 and TRBJ2-1; the D is unclear. The CDR3 spans 14 residues. Germline-derived CDR1 and CDR2 are SGHTA and FQGNSA. V shed 7 bases and J shed 8 bases, with 18 bases lying between them. CDR3 nucleotides: TGTGCCAGCACCCGTCCAAGGCATCAATATGAGCAGTTCTTC. Translating it yields CASTRPRHQYEQFF.

This chain connects TRBV5-4 to TRBJ2-3, with a tentative D call TRBD2 (6 bases). Germline V gene lookup returns CDR1 SGHNT and CDR2 YYREEE (reference sequence). With 0 bases removed from V and 5 bases from J, the gap between germline ends came to 7 bases. The CDR3 runs 13 residues. Here the CDR3 DNA reads TGTGCCAGCAGCTTGGTCGGGAGAGATACGCAGTATTTT. This sequence encodes CASSLVGRDTQYF.

This clone has just a few counts. V is TRBV3-1 (or the pseudogene TRBV3-2) and J is TRBJ1-5; D is perhaps TRBD1 (5 bases). Trimming pared 6 bases from V and 5 bases from J, leaving 14 bases between. Germline V lookup: CDR1 LGHDT, CDR2 YNNKEL (reference sequence). This CDR3 is built from 14 residues. The CDR3 bases are TGTGCCAGCAGTTACGGGGGGAACGATCAGCCCCAGCATTTT. Translated, it gives CASSYGGNDQPQHF.

This clone was seen once. This chain joins TRBV7-9 and TRBJ2-2; 8 bases match TRBD2. After removal of 8 bases from V and 3 bases from J, the junction contained 11 bases not matched to a gene. The CDR3 covers 16 residues. Germline loops: CDR1 SEHNR, CDR2 FQNEAQ (reference sequence). CDR3: CASQLERETDTGELFF. The CDR3 coding sequence is TGTGCCAGCCAACTTGAGCGGGAGACGGACACCGGGGAGCTGTTTTTT.

This clone occurred once. The gene calls are TRBV14 and TRBJ1-1; 10 positions match TRBD1. CDR3 size: 16 residues. V trimming: 2 bases; J trimming: 5 bases; junction bases outside the gene matches: 8. The germline gives CDR1 SGHDN, CDR2 FVKESK. CDR3 loop: CASSQRTGGRWTEAFF. The CDR3 nucleotides read TGTGCCAGCAGCCAACGGACAGGGGGACGGTGGACTGAAGCTTTCTTT.